These 15 T cell receptor beta chains originate from one sample sequenced in a study of T cells in women clearing cervical HPV infection. Generated by immunoSEQ multiplex PCR, the TCRdb table keeps only in-frame clones and is missing some. The listing records under 40,000 clones. Material: blood buffy coat. The source is a woman aged 18 to 75 with a cervical HPV16 infection that either progressed to CIN3+ or cleared (not recorded which).

Comments on this clone: The read ends 3 residues before the CDR3 terminus; that terminus is restored from the germline J gene. The chain joins TRBV5-8 to TRBJ1-2, with D uncertain. This CDR3 has 13 amino acids. The germline gives CDR1 SGHTS, CDR2 YDEGEE. The CDR3: CASSLARDSVYTF. The covered CDR3 bases are TGTGCCAGCAGCTTGGCTCGTGACTCCGTT.

On this clone: One junction end does not reproduce the germline sequence, and a read error may be involved. With the read ending 3 residues before the CDR3 end, the germline J gene is used to fill in that end. This chain connects TRBV7-7 to TRBJ2-1; 8 nucleotides line up with TRBD1. Per the germline V gene, CDR1 is SSHAT and CDR2 is FNYEAQ (reference sequence). CDR3 size: 15 residues. CDR3 amino acids: CASSLEDRDTAEQFF. CDR3 bases read: TGTGCTAGCAGCTTAGAGGACAGGGACACGGCTGAG.

Concerning this clone itself: The read terminates 3 residues before the CDR3 end, so the remaining end is supplied by the germline J gene. The chain joins TRBV18 to TRBJ1-2; 7 bases are shared with TRBD1. This CDR3 is 16 amino acids long. V lost 4 bases to trimming and J lost 3 bases; unmatched junction nucleotides: 11. Germline lookup yields CDR1 KGHSH and CDR2 LQKENI. The part of the CDR3 DNA that was read is TGTGCCAGCTCACTGTGGACAGGTCAGGTCGACTATGGC. Its protein is CASSLWTGQVDYG. The entire CDR3 protein reads CASSLWTGQVDYGYTF.

CDR3 in amino acids: CASSESVTGFSYEQYF. The CDR3 bases that were read are TGTGCCAGCAGTGAATCAGTGACAGGGTTCTCCTACGAG. This rearrangement joins TRBV6-1 to TRBJ2-7; 7 bases line up with TRBD1. From the germline J gene comes the end of the CDR3, since the read stops 3 residues before it. From germline, CDR1 is MNHNS and CDR2 SASEGT. This CDR3 comprises 16 residues. V shed 2 bases, J shed 0 bases, and the junction held 7 bases outside the gene matches.

With regard to this clone: The CDR3 goes on 3 residues after the read ends, and that part is filled in from the germline J gene. J is TRBJ2-1 and V is TRBV5-1; TRBD2 matches at 10 bases. The germline V gene encodes CDR1 SGHRS and CDR2 YFSETQ. J lost 8 bases, V lost 0 bases, and 2 bases had no gene match. The CDR3 has 14 residues. The CDR3 sequence is CASSLGAGGHEQFF. CDR3 DNA (partial): TGCGCCAGCAGCTTGGGAGCGGGGGGGCATGAG. The entire variable domain, with the rest obtained from reference TRBV5-1 and TRBJ2-1, is as follows: KAGVTQTPRYLIKTRGQQVTLSCSPISGHRSVSWYQQTPGQGLQFLFEYFSETQRNKGNFPGRFSGRQFSNSRSEMNVSTLELGDSALYLCASSLGAGGHEQFFGPGTRLTVL.

A note on this clone: The read terminates 3 residues ahead of where the CDR3 ends, so the germline J gene completes it. The V and J genes are TRBV29-1 and TRBJ2-5; TRBD2 matches at 8 bases. Germline CDR1 and CDR2: SQVTM and ANQGSEA. This CDR3 spans 12 amino acids. The J segment lost 2 bases and the V segment lost 4 bases, leaving 0 bases of the junction unmatched. The CDR3: CSVVAGQETQYF. The sequenced part of the CDR3 DNA is TGCAGCGTTGTAGCGGGGCAAGAGACC.

For this clone: Read sequence stops 3 residues before the CDR3 end, and the germline J gene provides the missing end. The gene calls are TRBV10-3 and TRBJ2-7; TRBD1 matches 7 bases. CDR1 and CDR2 from the germline V gene are ENHRY and SYGVKD. The junction had 8 bases not matched to a gene; V was cut back by 3 bases and J by 6 bases. The CDR3 length is 14 residues. The sequenced CDR3 bases are TGTGCCATCAGTGAAAGGGACAGCCTTTTCGAG. Protein product: CAISERDSLFE. The CDR3 in its entirety is CAISERDSLFEQYF.

Note on this clone: The read ends 3 residues early relative to the CDR3; the germline J gene fills the gap. The chain recombines TRBV28 with TRBJ2-2; D perhaps matches TRBD1 (5 bases). The germline V gene has CDR1 MDHEN and CDR2 SYDVKM. Trimming stripped 5 bases from V and 4 bases from J, with 14 bases between. The CDR3 is 15 residues long. The CDR3 loop reads CASSLSQGSTGELFF. Incomplete CDR3 DNA: TGTGCCAGCAGTCTAAGCCAGGGAAGCACCGGGGAG. The variable domain in full, completed from reference TRBV28 and TRBJ2-2, reads DVKVTQSSRYLVKRTGEKVFLECVQDMDHENMFWYRQDPGLGLRLIYFSYDVKMKEKGDIPEGYSVSREKKERFSLILESASTNQTSMYLCASSLSQGSTGELFFGEGSRLTVL.

In the case of this clone: The sequenced fragment ends 3 residues before the CDR3 boundary, so the rest is inferred from the germline J gene. The V gene is TRBV2, the J gene TRBJ2-2; 10 bases map to TRBD2. V dropped 4 bases and J dropped 0; count of bases not matched to a gene: 2. Germline V gene data show CDR1 as SNHLY and CDR2 as FYNNEI. The CDR3 runs 16 residues. CDR3 residues: CASSGAGGTNTGELFF. The DNA read from the CDR3 is TGTGCCAGCAGTGGAGCGGGGGGGACGAACACCGGGGAG.

Concerning this clone itself: At one end, the junction sequence differs from germline, possibly due to a read error. The CDR3 end falls 3 residues outside the read, so it is completed with the germline J gene. At the DNA level, this CDR3 is encoded by other sequences in the same sample as well. This chain connects TRBV5-1 to TRBJ1-3; D is unclear. The CDR3 consists of 14 residues. CDR1 is SGHRS and CDR2 is YFSETQ in the germline V gene. The CDR3 DNA, read in part, is TGCGCCAGCAGCTTGGACAGAACTGGAAACACT. It yields the protein CASSLDRTGNT. The CDR3 reads in full as CASSLDRTGNTIYF.

About this clone: The CDR3 end is not reached by the read, which stops 3 residues before it; the germline J gene fills it in. The rearrangement uses TRBV10-3 and TRBJ2-2; TRBD1 matches at 11 bases. The CDR3 is 17 residues long. V was clipped by 7 bases and J by 7 bases; unmatched bases: 14. Per germline, CDR1 ENHRY and CDR2 SYGVKD. The part of the CDR3 DNA that was read is TGTGCCATCAAAAGGCCACTTTTGGACAGGGGGCTCGGGGAG. Encoded protein: CAIKRPLLDRGLGE. The whole CDR3 protein is CAIKRPLLDRGLGELFF.

On this clone itself: Germline is not matched at one junction end, which may reflect a read error. Sequencing ends 3 residues short of the CDR3 end; the germline J gene provides the rest. The chain employs TRBV4-2 and TRBJ2-3; D not certain. CDR1 is LGHNA and CDR2 is YNFKEQ in the germline V gene. The CDR3 is 14 amino acids. The sequenced CDR3 bases are TGCGCCAGCAGCCAAGTAGATTTTGCAGATACG. This encodes CASSQVDFADT. The whole CDR3 protein is CASSQVDFADTQYF.

Concerning this clone: The read ends 3 residues shy of where the CDR3 ends; the end is completed using the germline J gene. The rearrangement uses TRBV7-9 and TRBJ2-4; D ambiguous. CDR3 size: 15 residues. Germline V CDR1 and CDR2: SEHNR, FQNEAQ (reference sequence). Incomplete CDR3 DNA: TGTGCCAGCAGCCCCCCCCTTTTCAGCAACTATGGT. It translates to CASSPPLFSNYG. The whole CDR3 protein reads CASSPPLFSNYGQYF.

For this clone: The CDR3 end lies 3 residues beyond the end of the read and is filled in from the germline J gene. This chain links TRBV18 with TRBJ1-1; the D is unclear. V was clipped by 3 bases and J by 3 bases, with 8 bases between them. The CDR3 totals 13 residues. CDR1 and CDR2 from the germline V gene are KGHSH and LQKENI. CDR3 region: CASSPAQYTEAFF. CDR3 bases read: TGTGCCAGCTCACCGGCTCAGTACACTGAA.

With regard to this clone: The CDR3 extends 3 residues past the end of the read, so its final part is completed from the germline J gene. The chain has TRBV5-5 and TRBJ1-1; D might be TRBD1 (6 bases). This CDR3 is 13 amino acids long. In germline, CDR1 is SGHKS, CDR2 YYEKEE (reference sequence). V gave up 2 bases and J gave up 5 bases, with 10 bases separating them. The CDR3 spells CASSFRGLTEAFF. Incomplete CDR3 DNA: TGTGCCAGCAGCTTCAGGGGTTTGACTGAA.